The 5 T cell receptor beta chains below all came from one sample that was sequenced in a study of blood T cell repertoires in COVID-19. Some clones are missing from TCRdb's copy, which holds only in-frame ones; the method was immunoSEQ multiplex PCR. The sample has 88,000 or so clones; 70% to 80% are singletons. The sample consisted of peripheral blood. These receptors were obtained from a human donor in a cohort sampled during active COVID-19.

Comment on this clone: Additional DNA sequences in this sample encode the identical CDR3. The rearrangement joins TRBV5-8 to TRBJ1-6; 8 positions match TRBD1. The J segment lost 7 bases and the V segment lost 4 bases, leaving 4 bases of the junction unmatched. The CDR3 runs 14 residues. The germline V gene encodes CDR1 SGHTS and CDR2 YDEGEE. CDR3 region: CASSLGQGNSPLHF. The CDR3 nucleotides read TGTGCCAGCAGCCTTGGACAGGGAAATTCACCCCTCCACTTT. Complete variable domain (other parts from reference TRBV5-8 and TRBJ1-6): EAGVTQSPTHLIKTRGQQATLRCSPISGHTSVYWYQQALGLGLQFLLWYDEGEERNRGNFPPRFSGRQFPNYSSELNVNALELEDSALYLCASSLGQGNSPLHFGNGTRLTVT.

CDR3 in DNA: TGTGCCAGCAGTTACGCGGGACAGGAGAACTACGAGCAGTACTTC. Protein product: CASSYAGQENYEQYF. V gene TRBV6-2 or TRBV6-3 combines with J gene TRBJ2-7; the match to TRBD1 covers 8 bases. Germline CDR1 reads MNHEY; CDR2 reads SVGEGT. After removal of 2 bases from V and 3 bases from J, the junction contained 6 bases not matched to a gene. CDR3 length: 15 residues.

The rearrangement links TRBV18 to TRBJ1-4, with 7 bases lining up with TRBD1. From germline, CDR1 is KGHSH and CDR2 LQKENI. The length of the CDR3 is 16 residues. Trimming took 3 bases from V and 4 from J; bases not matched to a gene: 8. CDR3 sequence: CASSPASGGNNEKLFF. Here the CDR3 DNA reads TGTGCCAGCTCACCTGCCTCAGGGGGAAATAATGAAAAACTGTTTTTT.

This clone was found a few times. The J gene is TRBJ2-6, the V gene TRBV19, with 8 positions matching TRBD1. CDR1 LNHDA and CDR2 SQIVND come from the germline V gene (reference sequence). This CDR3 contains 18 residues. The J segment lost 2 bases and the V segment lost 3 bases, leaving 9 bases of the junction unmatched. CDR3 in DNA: TGTGCCAGTAGTATCCGGCAGGGGGCTGATGCTGGGGCCAACGTCCTGACTTTC. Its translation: CASSIRQGADAGANVLTF.

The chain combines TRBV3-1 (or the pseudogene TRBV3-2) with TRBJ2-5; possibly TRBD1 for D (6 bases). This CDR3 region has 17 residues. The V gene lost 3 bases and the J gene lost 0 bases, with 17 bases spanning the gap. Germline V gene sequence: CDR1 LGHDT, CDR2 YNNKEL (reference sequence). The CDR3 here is CASSHLESGQYQETQYF. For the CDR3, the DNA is TGTGCCAGCAGCCACCTCGAAAGTGGACAGTACCAAGAGACCCAGTACTTC.